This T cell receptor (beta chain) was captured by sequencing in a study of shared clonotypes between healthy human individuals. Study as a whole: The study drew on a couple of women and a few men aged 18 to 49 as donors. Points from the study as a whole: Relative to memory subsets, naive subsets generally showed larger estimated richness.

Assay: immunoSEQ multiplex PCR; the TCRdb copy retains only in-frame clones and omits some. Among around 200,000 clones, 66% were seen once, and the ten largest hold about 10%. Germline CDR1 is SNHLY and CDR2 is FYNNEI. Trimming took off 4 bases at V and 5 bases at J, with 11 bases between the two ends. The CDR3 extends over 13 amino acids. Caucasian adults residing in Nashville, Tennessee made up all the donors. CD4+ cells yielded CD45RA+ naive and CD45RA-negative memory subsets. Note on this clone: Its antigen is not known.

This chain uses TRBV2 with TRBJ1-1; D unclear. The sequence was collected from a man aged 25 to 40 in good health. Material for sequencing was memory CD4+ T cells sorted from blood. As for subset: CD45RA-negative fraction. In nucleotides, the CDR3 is TGTGCCAGCAGTGCGACGGATTTTACTGAAGCTTTCTTT. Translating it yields CASSATDFTEAFF. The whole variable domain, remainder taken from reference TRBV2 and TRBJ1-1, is EPEVTQTPSHQVTQMGQEVILRCVPISNHLYFYWYRQILGQKVEFLVSFYNNEISEKSEIFDDQFSVERPDGSNFTLKIRSTKLEDSAMYFCASSATDFTEAFFGQGTRLTVV.